Detailed here is one TCR beta chain. Its antigen is undetermined. CDR3 length equals 13 residues. CDR1 is SQVTM, CDR2 ANQGSEA, per germline. After removal of 4 bases from V and 2 bases from J, the junction contained 4 bases not matched to a gene. The data stem from a study of OX40 agonist ivuxolimab in advanced cancers. Study overall: Patients treated during dose escalation were battling hepatocellular carcinoma, melanoma, renal cell or head and neck cancer. Partial responses were achieved by three patients: one hepatocellular carcinoma, two cutaneous melanoma.

Overall study results and limits: Also showing low normalized T-cell clonal expansion were some of the nonresponders.

Assay used: immunoSEQ multiplex PCR; TCRdb lists only in-frame clones, some missing. Of roughly 60,000 clones detected, roughly 84% appear once; the ten largest clones hold 3%. This chain joins TRBV29-1 and TRBJ2-7; 8 nucleotides match TRBD2. The source of this sequence is an adult with an advanced solid tumor such as melanoma, head and neck, liver or kidney cancer. The source material was CD4+ or CD8+ T cells sorted from blood, sampled in a trial of the OX40 agonist ivuxolimab. The CDR3 is CSVVTGGPYEQYF. CDR3 bases: TGCAGCGTTGTAACGGGAGGGCCCTACGAGCAGTACTTC.